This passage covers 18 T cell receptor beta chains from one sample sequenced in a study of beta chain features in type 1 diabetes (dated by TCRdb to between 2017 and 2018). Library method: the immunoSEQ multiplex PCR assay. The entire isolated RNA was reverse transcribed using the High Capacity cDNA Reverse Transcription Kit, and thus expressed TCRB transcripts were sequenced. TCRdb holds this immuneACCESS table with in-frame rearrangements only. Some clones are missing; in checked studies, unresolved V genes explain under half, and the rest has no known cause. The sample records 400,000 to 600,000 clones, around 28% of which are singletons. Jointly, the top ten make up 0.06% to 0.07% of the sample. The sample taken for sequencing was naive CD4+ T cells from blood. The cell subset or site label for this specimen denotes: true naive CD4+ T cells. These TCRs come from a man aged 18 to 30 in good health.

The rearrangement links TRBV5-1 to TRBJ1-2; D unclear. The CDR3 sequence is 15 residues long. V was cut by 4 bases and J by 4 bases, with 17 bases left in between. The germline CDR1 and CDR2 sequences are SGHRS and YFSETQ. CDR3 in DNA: TGCGCCAGCAGCACCACGACCCGGGCAGGCTATGGCTACACCTTC. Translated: CASSTTTRAGYGYTF.

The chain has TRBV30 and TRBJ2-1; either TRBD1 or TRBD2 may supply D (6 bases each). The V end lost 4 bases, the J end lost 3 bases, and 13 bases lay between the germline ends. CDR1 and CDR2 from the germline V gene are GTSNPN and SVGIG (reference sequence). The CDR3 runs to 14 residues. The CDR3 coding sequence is TGTGCCTGGACCAGACAGGACTACTACAATGAGCAGTTCTTC. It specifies CAWTRQDYYNEQFF.

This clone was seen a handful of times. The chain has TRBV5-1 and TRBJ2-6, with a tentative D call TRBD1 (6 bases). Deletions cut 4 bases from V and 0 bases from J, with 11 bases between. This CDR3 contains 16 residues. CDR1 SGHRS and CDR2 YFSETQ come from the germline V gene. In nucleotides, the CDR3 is TGCGCCAGCAGCCCCGGCAGGGGCTCTGGGGCCAACGTCCTGACTTTC. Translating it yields CASSPGRGSGANVLTF.

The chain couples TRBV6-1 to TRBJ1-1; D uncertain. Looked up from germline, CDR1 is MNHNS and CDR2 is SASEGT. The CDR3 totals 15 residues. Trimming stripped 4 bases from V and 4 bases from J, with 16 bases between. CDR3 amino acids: CASSAERVRGTEAFF. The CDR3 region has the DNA TGTGCCAGCAGTGCCGAAAGGGTCAGAGGCACTGAAGCTTTCTTT.

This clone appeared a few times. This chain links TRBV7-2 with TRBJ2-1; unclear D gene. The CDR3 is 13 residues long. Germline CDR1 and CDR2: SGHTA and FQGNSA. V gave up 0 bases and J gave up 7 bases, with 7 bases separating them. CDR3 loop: CASSLALFNEQFF. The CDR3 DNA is TGTGCCAGCAGCTTAGCACTATTTAATGAGCAGTTCTTC. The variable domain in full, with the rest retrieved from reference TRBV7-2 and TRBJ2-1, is GAGVSQSPSNKVTEKGKDVELRCDPISGHTALYWYRQSLGQGLEFLIYFQGNSAPDKSGLPSDRFSAERTGGSVSTLTIQRTQQEDSAVYLCASSLALFNEQFFGPGTRLTVL.

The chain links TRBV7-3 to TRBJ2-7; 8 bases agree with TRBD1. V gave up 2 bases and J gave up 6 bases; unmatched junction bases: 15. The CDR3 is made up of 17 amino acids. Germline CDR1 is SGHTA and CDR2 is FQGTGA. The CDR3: CASSLDPGRTGKGEQYF. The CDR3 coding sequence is TGTGCCAGCAGCTTAGATCCGGGACGGACAGGGAAAGGCGAGCAGTACTTC.

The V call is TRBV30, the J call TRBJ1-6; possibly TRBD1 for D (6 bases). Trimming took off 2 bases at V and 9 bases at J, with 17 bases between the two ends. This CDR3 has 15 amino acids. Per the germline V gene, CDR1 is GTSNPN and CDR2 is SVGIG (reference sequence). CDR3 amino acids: CAWSPRTVTVSPLHF. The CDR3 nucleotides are TGTGCCTGGAGTCCCAGGACAGTGACGGTTTCACCCCTCCACTTT.

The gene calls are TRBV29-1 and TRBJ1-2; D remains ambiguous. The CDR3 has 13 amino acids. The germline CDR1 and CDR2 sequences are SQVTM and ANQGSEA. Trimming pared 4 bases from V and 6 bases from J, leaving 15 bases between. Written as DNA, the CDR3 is TGCAGCGTTGTGAGAGAAGGACGGAATGGCTACACCTTC. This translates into CSVVREGRNGYTF.

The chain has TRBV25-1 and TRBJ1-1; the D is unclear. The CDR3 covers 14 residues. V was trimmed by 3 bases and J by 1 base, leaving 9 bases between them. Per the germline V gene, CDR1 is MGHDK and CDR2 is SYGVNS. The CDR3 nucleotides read TGTGCCAGCAGTGATTGGGAGGGGAACACTGAAGCTTTCTTT. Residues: CASSDWEGNTEAFF.

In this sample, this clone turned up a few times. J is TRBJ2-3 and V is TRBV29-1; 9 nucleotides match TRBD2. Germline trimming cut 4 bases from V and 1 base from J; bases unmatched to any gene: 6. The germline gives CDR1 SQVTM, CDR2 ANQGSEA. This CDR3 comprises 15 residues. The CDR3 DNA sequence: TGCAGCGTTGGGCAAATAGCGGGAGGCACAGATACGCAGTATTTT. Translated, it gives CSVGQIAGGTDTQYF.

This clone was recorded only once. CDR3 nucleotide sequence: TGTGCCAGCAGCCCGAGACAGACCGTCCTGACTTTC. It is translated as CASSPRQTVLTF. The gene calls are TRBV7-9 and TRBJ2-6, with a possible D match to TRBD1 (5 bases). The CDR3 spans 12 residues. Germline CDR1 and CDR2: SEHNR and FQNEAQ (reference sequence). Trimming cost V 5 bases and J 12 bases, with 11 bases left between them.

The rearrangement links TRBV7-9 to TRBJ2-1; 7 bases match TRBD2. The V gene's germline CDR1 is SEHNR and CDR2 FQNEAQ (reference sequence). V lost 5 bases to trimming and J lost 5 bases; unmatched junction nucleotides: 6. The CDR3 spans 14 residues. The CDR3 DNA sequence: TGTGCCAGCAGCACCTCGGGGGGAGACAATGAGCAGTTCTTC. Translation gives CASSTSGGDNEQFF.

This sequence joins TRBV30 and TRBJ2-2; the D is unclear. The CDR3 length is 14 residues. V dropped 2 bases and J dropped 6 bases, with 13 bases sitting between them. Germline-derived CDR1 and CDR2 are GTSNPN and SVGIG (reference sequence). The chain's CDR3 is CAWSTRLTSGELFF. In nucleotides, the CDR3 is TGTGCCTGGAGTACCCGGTTAACCTCCGGGGAGCTGTTTTTT.

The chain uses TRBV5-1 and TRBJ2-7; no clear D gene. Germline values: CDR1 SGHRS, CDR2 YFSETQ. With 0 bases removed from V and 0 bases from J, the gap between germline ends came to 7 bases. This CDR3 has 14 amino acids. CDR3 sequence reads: CASSLGPPSYEQYF. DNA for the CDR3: TGCGCCAGCAGCTTGGGACCGCCCTCCTACGAGCAGTACTTC.

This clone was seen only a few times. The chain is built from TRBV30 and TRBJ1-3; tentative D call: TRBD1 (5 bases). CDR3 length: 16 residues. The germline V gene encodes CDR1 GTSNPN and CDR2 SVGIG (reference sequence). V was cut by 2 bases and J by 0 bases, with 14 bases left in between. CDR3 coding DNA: TGTGCCTGGAGTACTCAGGACACCCGCTCTGGAAACACCATATATTTT. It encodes CAWSTQDTRSGNTIYF.

The CDR3 sequence is CASSLGTSGISYEQYF. The CDR3 DNA reads TGTGCCAGCAGCCTCGGGACTAGCGGGATCTCCTACGAGCAGTACTTC. The rearrangement links TRBV7-2 to TRBJ2-7, with TRBD2 identical over 13 bases. The germline V gene encodes CDR1 SGHTA and CDR2 FQGNSA. The CDR3 length is 16 residues. Losses at the gene ends were 5 bases for V and 0 bases for J; bases not matched to a gene: 4.

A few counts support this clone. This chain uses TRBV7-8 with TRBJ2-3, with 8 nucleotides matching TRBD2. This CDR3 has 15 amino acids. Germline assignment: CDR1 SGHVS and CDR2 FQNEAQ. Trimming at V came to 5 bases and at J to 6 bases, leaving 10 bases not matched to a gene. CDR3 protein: CASSTPGTSGDTQYF. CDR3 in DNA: TGTGCCAGCAGCACCCCCGGTACTAGCGGCGATACGCAGTATTTT.

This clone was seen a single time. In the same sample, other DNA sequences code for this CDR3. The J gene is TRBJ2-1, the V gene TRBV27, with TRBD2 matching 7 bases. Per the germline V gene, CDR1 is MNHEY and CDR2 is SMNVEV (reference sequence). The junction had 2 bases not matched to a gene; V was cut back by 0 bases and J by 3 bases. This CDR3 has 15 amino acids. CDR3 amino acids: CASSLSGGSYNEQFF. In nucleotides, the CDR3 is TGTGCCAGCAGTTTATCCGGCGGGAGCTACAATGAGCAGTTCTTC.